The clone carrying this TCR beta chain was recorded a few times. The data are from a study of blood T cell repertoires in COVID-19. For the study at large: Acute and convalescent COVID-19 specimens originated in the United States, Italy and Spain. The cDNA or gDNA used as material had been derived from T cells, B-cell-depleted T cells, or PBMCs.

Authors' methods: Reference gene primers were amplified, and this amplification served to estimate nucleated cell counts. Method: immunoSEQ multiplex PCR; TCRdb's copy keeps in-frame clones and lacks some. V, J and clone size are taken as reported in that table, and D and trimming were inferred from the DNA itself. The table records 150,000 to 180,000 clones, about 90% of them present only once. The material sequenced was peripheral blood. The sequence was obtained from a man between 45 and 60 years old with acute or convalescent COVID-19.

DNA for the CDR3: TGTGCCAGCAGTGGGACAGACTATAATTCACCCCTCCACTTT. This gives the protein CASSGTDYNSPLHF. The chain is built from TRBV2 and TRBJ1-6; weak D call: TRBD1 (6 bases). There are 14 residues in the CDR3. Germline CDR1 is SNHLY and CDR2 is FYNNEI. V lost 4 bases, J lost 3 bases, and 7 bases lay in between. The full variable domain, its missing parts supplied by reference TRBV2 and TRBJ1-6, is EPEVTQTPSHQVTQMGQEVILRCVPISNHLYFYWYRQILGQKVEFLVSFYNNEISEKSEIFDDQFSVERPDGSNFTLKIRSTKLEDSAMYFCASSGTDYNSPLHFGNGTRLTVT.